This record looks at one T cell receptor beta chain sequence and its context. Its target is unknown. The sample belongs to a study of T cell responses to AZD1222 COVID-19 vaccine. Study-level points and caveats: Clonal diversity may have been underestimated in mostly white British donors.

Germline CDR1 KGHSH, CDR2 LQKENI. The CDR3 has 13 amino acids. V gave up 3 bases and J gave up 1 base, with 6 bases separating them. The repertoire was sequenced with immunoSEQ multiplex PCR; TCRdb's copy has only in-frame clones and lacks some. The sample lists 170,000 or so clones, about nine tenths seen once, with 2.6% in the top ten. The chain joins TRBV18 to TRBJ2-5; D not resolved. Here the sequenced sample was peripheral blood, taken on day 0 of AZD1222 vaccination. The sequence was obtained from an adult in good health. CDR3 nucleotide sequence: TGTGCCAGCTCACCGGGGATCCAAGAGACCCAGTACTTC. Protein product: CASSPGIQETQYF.